Presented here are 14 T cell receptor beta chains from one specimen sequenced in a study of vaccination effects on CD4 cells after COVID-19. Their antigen targets remain unknown. TCRdb's table, derived via immunoSEQ multiplex PCR, lists solely in-frame clones and lacks some. The sample includes 64,000 or so clones, under 80% of them seen just once. Using viral peptide pools, the ViraFEST assay grew out antigen-specific CD4+ T cells prior to sequencing. Culturing for 10 to 11 days preceded CD4+ T cell isolation. Every participant took two doses of the BNT162b2 or mRNA-1273 vaccine. Sequenced here: CD4+ T cells from PBMCs cultured with HCoV-OC43 spike peptides, sampled after COVID-19 vaccination. The subset: HCoV-OC43 spike overlapping peptide pool stimulation. These receptors all stem from a human donor who received a COVID-19 vaccine.

The sample holds a few counts of this clone. J is TRBJ1-2 and V is TRBV11-2; 11 bases align to TRBD1. The CDR3 runs 15 residues. The J segment lost 1 base and the V segment lost 6 bases, leaving 4 bases of the junction unmatched. Germline loops: CDR1 SGHAT, CDR2 FQNNGV. CDR3 loop: CASRKGQGVNYGYTF. CDR3 nucleotides: TGTGCCAGCAGAAAGGGACAGGGGGTTAACTATGGCTACACCTTC.

The V and J genes are TRBV7-2 and TRBJ2-2; TRBD1 agrees at 7 bases. Unmatched junction bases numbered 1, after V lost 3 bases and J lost 0 bases. This CDR3 comprises 15 residues. Per germline, CDR1 SGHTA and CDR2 FQGNSA. The CDR3 region has the DNA TGTGCCAGCAGCTTTACAGGGGCGAACACCGGGGAGCTGTTTTTT. Amino acid sequence: CASSFTGANTGELFF.

The chain has TRBV5-8 and TRBJ2-5; D unclear. Germline-derived CDR1 and CDR2 are SGHTS and YDEGEE. CDR3 size: 14 residues. V was clipped by 0 bases and J by 4 bases, with 10 bases between them. The DNA of the CDR3 is TGTGCCAGCAGCTTGGTAGGGTCCGGAGAGACCCAGTACTTC. This sequence encodes CASSLVGSGETQYF. Full variable domain (remainder filled in from reference TRBV5-8 and TRBJ2-5): EAGVTQSPTHLIKTRGQQATLRCSPISGHTSVYWYQQALGLGLQFLLWYDEGEERNRGNFPPRFSGRQFPNYSSELNVNALELEDSALYLCASSLVGSGETQYFGPGTRLLVL.

In its sample, this clone was seen once. The rearrangement uses TRBV3-1 (or the pseudogene TRBV3-2) and TRBJ2-5; tentative D call: TRBD2 (5 bases). This CDR3 is built from 13 residues. V was cut by 4 bases and J by 2 bases, with 8 bases left in between. Germline values: CDR1 LGHDT, CDR2 YNNKEL (reference sequence). The CDR3 is CASSPPGQETQYF. The CDR3 DNA reads as TGTGCCAGCAGCCCCCCGGGGCAAGAGACCCAGTACTTC.

The CDR3 spells CATPRDEQYV. CDR3 DNA: TGTGCCACCCCCAGGGACGAGCAGTACGTC. The V and J genes are TRBV5-6 and TRBJ2-7; possible D gene TRBD1, 5 bases. This CDR3 is built from 10 residues. Germline CDR1 and CDR2: SGHDT and YYEEEE. V was trimmed by 9 bases and J by 5 bases, leaving 9 bases between them.

CDR3 loop: CASSAQGHDYGYTF. In DNA form, the CDR3 reads TGTGCCAGCAGTGCACAGGGGCACGACTATGGCTACACCTTC. The rearrangement joins TRBV2 to TRBJ1-2; 7 bases are a match to TRBD1. CDR3 length: 14 residues. Trimming at V came to 4 bases and at J to 3 bases, leaving 5 bases not matched to a gene. CDR1 and CDR2 from the germline V gene are SNHLY and FYNNEI.

This clone was detected a few times. The V and J genes are TRBV7-9 and TRBJ1-6, with no clear D. V shed 0 bases and J shed 7 bases, with 16 bases lying between them. The CDR3 is 17 residues long. Looked up from germline, CDR1 is SEHNR and CDR2 is FQNEAQ (reference sequence). DNA for the CDR3: TGTGCCAGCAGCTTAGCGGTTATGGGCCTACTAAATTCACCCCTCCACTTT. This gives the protein CASSLAVMGLLNSPLHF.

V is TRBV7-2 and J is TRBJ2-1, with unresolved D. Per the germline V gene, CDR1 is SGHTA and CDR2 is FQGNSA. The CDR3 has 16 amino acids. The ends were cut back, 0 bases at V and 9 bases at J, with 18 bases in the middle. The CDR3, as DNA: TGTGCCAGCAGCTTAGCCTTCGTCCCTATCGGGCGTGAGCAGTTCTTC. Amino acids: CASSLAFVPIGREQFF.

The chain employs TRBV19 and TRBJ1-5; D not resolved. Between the trimmed V and J ends, which lost 4 bases and 2 bases, there was a span of 9 bases. Germline lookup yields CDR1 LNHDA and CDR2 SQIVND (reference sequence). The CDR3 spans 14 residues. Written as DNA, the CDR3 is TGTGCCAGTAGTAAGGGCTACGGCAATCAGCCCCAGCATTTT. Protein: CASSKGYGNQPQHF.

The V call is TRBV2, the J call TRBJ1-5; a weak D match, TRBD1 (5 bases). Trimming took 0 bases from V and 3 from J, leaving 9 bases between them. Germline CDR1 is SNHLY and CDR2 is FYNNEI. The CDR3 consists of 15 residues. The CDR3 DNA sequence: TGTGCCAGCAGTGAAGCCGCAGGGATCAATCAGCCCCAGCATTTT. Amino acids: CASSEAAGINQPQHF.

J is TRBJ2-4 and V is TRBV19; the D gene is possibly TRBD2 (6 bases). The CDR3 totals 16 residues. Trimming took 1 base from V and 0 from J, leaving 10 bases between them. Germline CDR1 and CDR2: LNHDA and SQIVND (reference sequence). The CDR3 DNA is TGTGCCAGTAGTATAGCCGCGGGACTAGCCAAAAACATTCAGTACTTC. The encoded protein is CASSIAAGLAKNIQYF.

The genes are TRBV6-5 and TRBJ1-6; 8 nucleotides agree with TRBD1. CDR3 length equals 13 residues. Trimming took 5 bases from V and 12 from J; bases not matched to a gene: 6. The germline V gene has CDR1 MNHEY and CDR2 SVGAGI. CDR3 loop: CASSRTGGRPLHF. CDR3 in DNA: TGTGCCAGCAGTCGTACAGGGGGTCGACCCCTCCACTTT.

The chain joins TRBV7-2 to TRBJ2-1; 10 nucleotides line up with TRBD2. Trimming took 1 base from V and 7 from J; bases not matched to a gene: 10. The CDR3 has 17 residues. Germline V gives CDR1 SGHTA, CDR2 FQGNSA. The CDR3 loop reads CASSLGQRGGLSNEQFF. Written as DNA, the CDR3 is TGTGCCAGCAGCTTAGGGCAGCGGGGGGGCCTTAGTAATGAGCAGTTCTTC.

This clone has more than one count but fewer than ten. The gene calls are TRBV5-1 and TRBJ1-6; D not certain. V was shortened by 2 bases and J by 9 bases, with 12 bases between the two germline ends. The germline V gene has CDR1 SGHRS and CDR2 YFSETQ. This CDR3 comprises 14 residues. The CDR3: CASSLLGIGSPLHF. CDR3 in DNA: TGCGCCAGCAGCTTACTGGGAATTGGTTCACCCCTCCACTTT. Using reference TRBV5-1 and TRBJ1-6 for the parts outside the CDR3, the full variable domain is KAGVTQTPRYLIKTRGQQVTLSCSPISGHRSVSWYQQTPGQGLQFLFEYFSETQRNKGNFPGRFSGRQFSNSRSEMNVSTLELGDSALYLCASSLLGIGSPLHFGNGTRLTVT.